This TCR beta chain was sequenced for a study of control samples from healthy donors and cancer patients. Germline V gene data show CDR1 as LGHDT and CDR2 as YNNKEL (reference sequence). Trimming took 1 base from V and 4 from J, leaving 14 bases between them. CDR3 size: 15 residues. The data were produced by immunoSEQ multiplex PCR, yet TCRdb's version contains in-frame clones alone and is incomplete. The table has over 150,000 clones, 95% to 96% seen once. The TCR originated in a woman aged 30 to 39 in good health. The sample taken for sequencing was blood. The chain couples TRBV3-1 (or the pseudogene TRBV3-2) to TRBJ2-7, with D hard to call. CDR3 sequence reads: CASSQGPFTSYEQYF. CDR3 nucleotide sequence: TGTGCCAGCAGCCAAGGGCCCTTCACCTCTTACGAGCAGTACTTC.